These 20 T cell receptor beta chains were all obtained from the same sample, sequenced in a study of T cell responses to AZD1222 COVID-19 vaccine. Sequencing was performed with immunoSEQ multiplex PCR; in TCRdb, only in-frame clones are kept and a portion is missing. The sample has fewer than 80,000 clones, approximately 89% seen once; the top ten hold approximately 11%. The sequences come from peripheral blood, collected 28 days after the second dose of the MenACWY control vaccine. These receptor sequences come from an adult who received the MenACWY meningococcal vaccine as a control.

The CDR3 loop is CASSVAGYSNQPQHF. The CDR3 nucleotides are TGTGCCAGCAGCGTAGCCGGTTATAGCAATCAGCCCCAGCATTTT. The rearrangement uses TRBV9 and TRBJ1-5; D ambiguous. Germline values: CDR1 SGDLS, CDR2 YYNGEE. Trimming removed 0 bases at V and 0 bases at J, with 7 bases between. There are 15 residues in the CDR3.

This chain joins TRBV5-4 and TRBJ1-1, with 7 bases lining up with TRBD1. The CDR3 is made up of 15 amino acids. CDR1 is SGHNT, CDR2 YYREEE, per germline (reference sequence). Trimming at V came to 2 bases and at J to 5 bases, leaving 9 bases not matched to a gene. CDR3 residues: CASSFRQGWETEAFF. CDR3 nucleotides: TGTGCCAGCAGCTTCAGACAGGGATGGGAAACTGAAGCTTTCTTT.

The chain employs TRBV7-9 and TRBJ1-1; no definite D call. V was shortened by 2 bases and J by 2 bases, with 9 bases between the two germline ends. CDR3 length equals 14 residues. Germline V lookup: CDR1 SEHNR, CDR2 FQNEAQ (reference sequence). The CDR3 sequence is CASSLRQDNTEAFF. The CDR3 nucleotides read TGTGCCAGCAGCTTAAGGCAGGATAACACTGAAGCTTTCTTT.

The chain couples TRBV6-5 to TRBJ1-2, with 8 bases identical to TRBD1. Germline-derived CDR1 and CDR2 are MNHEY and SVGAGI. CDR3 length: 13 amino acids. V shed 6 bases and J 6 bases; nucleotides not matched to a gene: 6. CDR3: CASSHDRGHGYTF. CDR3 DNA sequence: TGTGCCAGCAGCCACGACAGGGGACATGGCTACACCTTC.

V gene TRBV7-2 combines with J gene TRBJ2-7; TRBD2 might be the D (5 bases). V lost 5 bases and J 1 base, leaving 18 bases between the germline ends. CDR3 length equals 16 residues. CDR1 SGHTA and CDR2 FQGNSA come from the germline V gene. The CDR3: CASSQQHGGASYEQYF. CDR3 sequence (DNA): TGTGCCAGCAGCCAGCAACACGGAGGAGCTTCCTACGAGCAGTACTTC.

CDR3 protein: CASSPSKRGTPHF. Here the CDR3 DNA reads TGTGCCAGCAGTCCCTCGAAACGGGGGACCCCACATTTT. The chain carries TRBV6-5 and TRBJ1-5, with D maybe TRBD1 (5 bases). The germline gives CDR1 MNHEY, CDR2 SVGAGI. V gave up 5 bases and J gave up 16 bases, with 21 bases separating them. This CDR3 is 13 amino acids long.

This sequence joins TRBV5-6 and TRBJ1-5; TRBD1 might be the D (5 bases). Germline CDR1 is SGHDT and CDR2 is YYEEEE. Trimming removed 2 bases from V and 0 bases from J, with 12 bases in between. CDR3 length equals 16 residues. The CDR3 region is CASSFGGDPSNQPQHF. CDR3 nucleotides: TGTGCCAGCAGCTTTGGGGGGGACCCTAGCAATCAGCCCCAGCATTTT.

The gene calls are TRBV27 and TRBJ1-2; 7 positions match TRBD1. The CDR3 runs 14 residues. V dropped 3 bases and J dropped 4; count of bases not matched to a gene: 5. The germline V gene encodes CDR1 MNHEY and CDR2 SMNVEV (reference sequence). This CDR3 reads CASSFTTGSYGYTF. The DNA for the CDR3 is TGTGCCAGCAGTTTCACGACAGGGAGCTATGGCTACACCTTC.

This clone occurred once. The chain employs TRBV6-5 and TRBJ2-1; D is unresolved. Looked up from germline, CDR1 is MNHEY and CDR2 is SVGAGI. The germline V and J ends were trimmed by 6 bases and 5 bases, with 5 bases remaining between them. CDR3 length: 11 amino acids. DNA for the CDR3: TGTGCCAGCAGATTCAACAATGAGCAGTTCTTC. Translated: CASRFNNEQFF.

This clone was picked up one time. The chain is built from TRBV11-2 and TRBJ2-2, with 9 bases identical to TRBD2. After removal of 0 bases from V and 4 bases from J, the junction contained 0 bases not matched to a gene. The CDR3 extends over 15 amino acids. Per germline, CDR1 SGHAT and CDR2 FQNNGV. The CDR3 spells CASSLERGGTGELFF. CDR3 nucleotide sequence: TGTGCCAGCAGCTTAGAGCGGGGGGGCACCGGGGAGCTGTTTTTT.

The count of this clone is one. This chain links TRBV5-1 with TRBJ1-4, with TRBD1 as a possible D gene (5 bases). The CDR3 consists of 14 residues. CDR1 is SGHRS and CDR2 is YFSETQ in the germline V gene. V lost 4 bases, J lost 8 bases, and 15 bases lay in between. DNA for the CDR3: TGCGCCAGCAGCAAGCGGGACGCTGGGGAAAAACTGTTTTTT. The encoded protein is CASSKRDAGEKLFF.

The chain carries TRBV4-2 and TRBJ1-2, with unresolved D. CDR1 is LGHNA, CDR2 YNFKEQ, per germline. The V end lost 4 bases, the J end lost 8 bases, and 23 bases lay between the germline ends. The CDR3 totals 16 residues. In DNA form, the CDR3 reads TGTGCCAGCAGCCTTCAAGAGGCATCGGACCGTTCGGGCTACACCTTC. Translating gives CASSLQEASDRSGYTF.

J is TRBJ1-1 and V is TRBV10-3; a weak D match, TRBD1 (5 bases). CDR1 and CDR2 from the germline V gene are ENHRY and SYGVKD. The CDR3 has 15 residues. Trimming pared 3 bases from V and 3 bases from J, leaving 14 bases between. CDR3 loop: CAISEGQGVYTEAFF. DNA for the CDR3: TGTGCCATCAGTGAAGGGCAGGGTGTTTACACTGAAGCTTTCTTT.

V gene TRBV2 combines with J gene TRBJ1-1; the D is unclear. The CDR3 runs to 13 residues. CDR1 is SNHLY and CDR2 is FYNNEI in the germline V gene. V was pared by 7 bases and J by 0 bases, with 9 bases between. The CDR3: CASKIGLNTEAFF. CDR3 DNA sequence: TGTGCCAGCAAAATCGGTTTGAACACTGAAGCTTTCTTT.

The CDR3 DNA is TGTGCCAGCAGGGGGACTTCCGGACGTCAGCCCCAGCATTTT. Protein product: CASRGTSGRQPQHF. This chain connects TRBV2 to TRBJ1-5, with D perhaps matching TRBD1 (5 bases). Trimming pared 6 bases from V and 6 bases from J, leaving 15 bases between. From germline, CDR1 is SNHLY and CDR2 FYNNEI. The CDR3 contains 14 residues.

CDR3 DNA sequence: TGTGCCAGCAGCTTAGAAGACAGGAATAGCAATCAGCCCCAGCATTTT. It translates to CASSLEDRNSNQPQHF. The genes are TRBV7-8 and TRBJ1-5, with D tentatively TRBD1 (6 bases). The CDR3 has 16 residues. Germline V gene sequence: CDR1 SGHVS, CDR2 FQNEAQ. The ends were cut back, 1 base at V and 0 bases at J, with 10 bases in the middle.

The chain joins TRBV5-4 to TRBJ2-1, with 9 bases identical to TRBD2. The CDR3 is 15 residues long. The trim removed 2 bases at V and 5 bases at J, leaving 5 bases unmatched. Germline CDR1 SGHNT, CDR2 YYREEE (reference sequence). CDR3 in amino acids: CASSLEAGGNNEQFF. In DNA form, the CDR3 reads TGTGCCAGCAGCTTAGAAGCGGGGGGTAACAATGAGCAGTTCTTC.

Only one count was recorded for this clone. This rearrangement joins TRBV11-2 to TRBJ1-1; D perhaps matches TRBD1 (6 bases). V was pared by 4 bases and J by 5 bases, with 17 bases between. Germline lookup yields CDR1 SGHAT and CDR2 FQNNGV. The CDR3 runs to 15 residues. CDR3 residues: CASSSARGPGTEAFF. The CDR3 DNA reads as TGTGCCAGCAGCTCGGCCCGGGGGCCCGGTACTGAAGCTTTCTTT.

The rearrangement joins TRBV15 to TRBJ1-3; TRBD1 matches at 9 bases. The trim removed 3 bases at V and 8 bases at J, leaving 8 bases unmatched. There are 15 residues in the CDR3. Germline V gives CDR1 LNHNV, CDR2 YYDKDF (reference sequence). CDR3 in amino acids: CATSRPGQGRDTIYF. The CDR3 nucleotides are TGTGCCACCAGCAGGCCAGGACAGGGGCGGGACACCATATATTTT.

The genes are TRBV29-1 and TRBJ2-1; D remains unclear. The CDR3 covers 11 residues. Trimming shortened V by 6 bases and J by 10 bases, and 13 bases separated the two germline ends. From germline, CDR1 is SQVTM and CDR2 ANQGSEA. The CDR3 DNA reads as TGCAGCGTAGGACCCGGGCGGGAGCAGTTCTTC. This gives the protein CSVGPGREQFF.